The 5 T cell receptor beta chains given below trace back to one sample, sequenced in a study of cytomegalovirus exposure and HLA in healthy donors (dated by TCRdb to the late 2010s). The protocol used for the library was the immunoSEQ multiplex PCR assay. For the multiplex PCR, a mixture combining 60 forward primers for TCR Vbeta segments and 13 reverse primers for TCR Jbeta segments was used. The table was pulled from immuneACCESS by TCRdb, which kept in-frame rearrangements only. Such tables lose some clones; where checked, under half of the loss comes from unresolved V genes, and the rest has no known cause. Recorded for this sample are about 160,000 clones; approximately 84% of them occurred a single time. The top ten constitute approximately 7% of the sample. The source material was PBMCs. The source of these receptors is a woman in her thirties or forties in good health and CMV-seropositive.

This clone was detected only once. The chain employs TRBV7-2 and TRBJ2-7; a weak D match, TRBD2 (5 bases). Looked up from germline, CDR1 is SGHTA and CDR2 is FQGNSA. CDR3 length: 16 residues. V dropped 5 bases and J dropped 4 bases, with 21 bases sitting between them. Written as DNA, the CDR3 is TGTGCCAGCAGCCCCCGAGGCGGGCAGTTCGCTTACGAGCAGTACTTC. This gives the protein CASSPRGGQFAYEQYF.

The rearrangement links TRBV21-1 to TRBJ1-2; the table assigns TRBD1, which was not confirmed against the DNA. TRBV21-1 is tagged as a pseudogene. The length of the CDR3 is 13 residues. CDR3 bases: TGTGCCAGCAGCAATGTGGGGCCCGATGGCTACACCTTC. Protein sequence: CASSNVGPDGYTF.

The gene calls are TRBV6-5 and TRBJ2-3, with D perhaps TRBD2 (7 bases). CDR1 and CDR2 from the germline V gene are MNHEY and SVGAGI. Trimming cost V 2 bases and J 2 bases, with 11 bases left between them. The CDR3 is 15 amino acids. The CDR3 sequence is CASSYGGGPTDTQYF. In nucleotides, the CDR3 is TGTGCCAGCAGTTACGGCGGGGGCCCCACAGATACGCAGTATTTT.

The chain has TRBV27 and TRBJ2-7, with a tentative D call TRBD1 (6 bases). The CDR3 covers 14 residues. Germline V gives CDR1 MNHEY, CDR2 SMNVEV (reference sequence). With 2 bases removed from V and 6 bases from J, the gap between germline ends came to 14 bases. CDR3 DNA sequence: TGTGCCAGCAGTTTAATGTGGGACAACGGCGAGCAGTACTTC. Its protein is CASSLMWDNGEQYF.

The chain recombines TRBV10-3 with TRBJ2-3; perhaps TRBD2 as D (5 bases). This CDR3 contains 11 residues. Per the germline V gene, CDR1 is ENHRY and CDR2 is SYGVKD. Trimming cost V 10 bases and J 4 bases, with 9 bases left between them. CDR3 bases: TGTGCCACCCGGGGTTCAGATACGCAGTATTTT. This codes for CATRGSDTQYF.